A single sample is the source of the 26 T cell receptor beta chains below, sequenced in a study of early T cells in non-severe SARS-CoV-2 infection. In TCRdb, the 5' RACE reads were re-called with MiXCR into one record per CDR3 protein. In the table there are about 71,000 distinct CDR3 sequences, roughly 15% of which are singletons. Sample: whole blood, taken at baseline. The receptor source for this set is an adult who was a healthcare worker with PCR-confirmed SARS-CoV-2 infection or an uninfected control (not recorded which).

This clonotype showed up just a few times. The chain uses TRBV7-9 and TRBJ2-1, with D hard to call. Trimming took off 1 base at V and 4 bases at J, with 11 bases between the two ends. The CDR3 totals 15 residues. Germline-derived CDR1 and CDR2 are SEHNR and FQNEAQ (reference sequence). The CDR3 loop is CASSLEGSSYNEQFF. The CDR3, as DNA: TGTGCCAGCAGCTTAGAAGGCTCTTCGTACAATGAGCAGTTCTTC.

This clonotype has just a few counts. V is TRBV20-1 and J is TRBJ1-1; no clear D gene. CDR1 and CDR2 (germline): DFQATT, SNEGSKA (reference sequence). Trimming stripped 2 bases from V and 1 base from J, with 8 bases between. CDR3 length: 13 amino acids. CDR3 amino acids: CSARKDPNTEAFF. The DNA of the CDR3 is TGCAGTGCTAGAAAGGATCCGAACACTGAAGCTTTCTTT.

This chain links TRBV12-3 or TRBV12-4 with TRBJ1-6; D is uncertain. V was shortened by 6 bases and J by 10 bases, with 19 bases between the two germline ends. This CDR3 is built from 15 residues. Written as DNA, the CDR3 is TGTGCCAGCAGCGCAGGTGGCGGGATTCCCTCACCCCTCCACTTT. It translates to CASSAGGGIPSPLHF.

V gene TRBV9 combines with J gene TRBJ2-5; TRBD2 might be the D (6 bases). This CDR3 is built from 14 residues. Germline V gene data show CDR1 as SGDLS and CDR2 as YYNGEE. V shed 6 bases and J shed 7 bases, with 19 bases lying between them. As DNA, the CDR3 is TGTGCCAGCAACCCCTCTTACCAGGGAGGGACCCAGTACTTC. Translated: CASNPSYQGGTQYF.

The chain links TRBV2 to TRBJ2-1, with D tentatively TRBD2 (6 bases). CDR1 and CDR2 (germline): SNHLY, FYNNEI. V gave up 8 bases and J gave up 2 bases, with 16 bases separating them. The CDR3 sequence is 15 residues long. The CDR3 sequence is CASPAGGNPYNEQFF. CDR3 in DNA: TGTGCCAGCCCAGCTGGGGGGAACCCCTACAATGAGCAGTTCTTC.

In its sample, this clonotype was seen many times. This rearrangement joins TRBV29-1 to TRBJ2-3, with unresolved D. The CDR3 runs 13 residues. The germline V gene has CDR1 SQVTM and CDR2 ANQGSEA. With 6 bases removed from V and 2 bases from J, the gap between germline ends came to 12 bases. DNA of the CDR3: TGCAGCGTGTGGTTCGAAGCCACAGATACGCAGTATTTT. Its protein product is CSVWFEATDTQYF.

CDR3 loop: CASSDLLQREGGSNEQFF. The CDR3 DNA reads as TGTGCCAGCAGCGACCTACTTCAGCGGGAGGGAGGGAGCAATGAGCAGTTCTTC. The chain recombines TRBV7-6 with TRBJ2-1, with 10 bases fitting TRBD2. CDR1 is SGHVS and CDR2 is FNYEAQ in the germline V gene. The V gene end was trimmed by 5 bases and the J gene end by 6 bases; junction bases not matched to a gene: 16. This CDR3 comprises 18 residues.

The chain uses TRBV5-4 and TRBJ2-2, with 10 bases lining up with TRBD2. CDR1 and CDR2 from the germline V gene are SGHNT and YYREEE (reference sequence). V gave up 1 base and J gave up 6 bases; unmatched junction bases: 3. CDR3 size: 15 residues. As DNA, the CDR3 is TGTGCCAGCAGCTTGCGGACTAGCGGCCCCGGGGAGCTGTTTTTT. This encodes CASSLRTSGPGELFF.

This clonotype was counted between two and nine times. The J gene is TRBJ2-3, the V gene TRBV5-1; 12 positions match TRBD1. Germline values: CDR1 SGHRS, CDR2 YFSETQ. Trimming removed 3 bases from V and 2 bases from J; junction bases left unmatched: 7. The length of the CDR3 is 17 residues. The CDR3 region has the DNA TGCGCCAGCAGCTGGGACAGGGGGCGACAGCTCACAGATACGCAGTATTTT. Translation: CASSWDRGRQLTDTQYF.

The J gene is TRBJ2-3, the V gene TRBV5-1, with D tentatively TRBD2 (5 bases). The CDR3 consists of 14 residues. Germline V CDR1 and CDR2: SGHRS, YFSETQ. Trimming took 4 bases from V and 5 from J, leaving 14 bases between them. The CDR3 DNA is TGCGCCAGCAGCGCTGGCCGGGAAGGAGATACGCAGTATTTT. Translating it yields CASSAGREGDTQYF. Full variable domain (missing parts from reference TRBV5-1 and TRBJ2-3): KAGVTQTPRYLIKTRGQQVTLSCSPISGHRSVSWYQQTPGQGLQFLFEYFSETQRNKGNFPGRFSGRQFSNSRSEMNVSTLELGDSALYLCASSAGREGDTQYFGPGTRLTVL.

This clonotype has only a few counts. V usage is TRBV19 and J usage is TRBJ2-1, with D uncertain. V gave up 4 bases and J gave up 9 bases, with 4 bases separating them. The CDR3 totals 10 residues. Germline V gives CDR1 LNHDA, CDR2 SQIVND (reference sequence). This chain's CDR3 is CASSNGEQFF. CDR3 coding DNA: TGTGCCAGTAGTAATGGTGAGCAGTTCTTC.

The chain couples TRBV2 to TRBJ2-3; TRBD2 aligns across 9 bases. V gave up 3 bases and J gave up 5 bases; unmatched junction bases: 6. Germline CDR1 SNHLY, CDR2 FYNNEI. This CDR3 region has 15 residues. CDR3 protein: CASSDPPTSGDTQYF. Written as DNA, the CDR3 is TGTGCCAGCAGTGACCCCCCGACTAGCGGAGATACGCAGTATTTT.

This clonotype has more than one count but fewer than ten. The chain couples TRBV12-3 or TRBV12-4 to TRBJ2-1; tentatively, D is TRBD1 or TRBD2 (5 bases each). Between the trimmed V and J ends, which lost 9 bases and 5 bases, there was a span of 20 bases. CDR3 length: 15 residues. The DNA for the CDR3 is TGTGCCAGTTTAAAGTGGGGGAGTAACCACAATGAGCAGTTCTTC. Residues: CASLKWGSNHNEQFF.

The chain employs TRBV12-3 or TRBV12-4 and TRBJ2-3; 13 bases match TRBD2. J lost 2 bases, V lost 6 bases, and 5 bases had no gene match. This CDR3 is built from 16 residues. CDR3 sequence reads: CASSRTSGRPTDTQYF. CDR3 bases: TGTGCCAGCAGCAGGACTAGCGGGAGACCCACAGATACGCAGTATTTT.

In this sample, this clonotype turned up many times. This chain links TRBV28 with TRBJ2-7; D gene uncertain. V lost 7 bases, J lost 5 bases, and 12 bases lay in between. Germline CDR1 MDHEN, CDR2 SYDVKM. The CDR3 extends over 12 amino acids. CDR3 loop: CASTYGRHEQYF. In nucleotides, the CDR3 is TGTGCCAGCACCTATGGGCGCCACGAGCAGTACTTC.

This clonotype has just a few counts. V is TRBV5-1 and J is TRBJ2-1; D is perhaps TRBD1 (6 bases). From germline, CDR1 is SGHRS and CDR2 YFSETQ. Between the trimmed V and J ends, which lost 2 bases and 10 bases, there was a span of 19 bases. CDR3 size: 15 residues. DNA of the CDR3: TGCGCCAGCAGCTTTAGGACAGCCGCCGACAGGGAGCAGTTCTTC. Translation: CASSFRTAADREQFF.

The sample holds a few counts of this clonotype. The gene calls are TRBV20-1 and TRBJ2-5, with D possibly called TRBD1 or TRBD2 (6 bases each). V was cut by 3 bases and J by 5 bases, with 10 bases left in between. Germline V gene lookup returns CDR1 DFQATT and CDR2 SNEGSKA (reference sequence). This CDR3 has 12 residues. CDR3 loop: CSARGGAETQYF. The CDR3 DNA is TGCAGTGCTAGGGGGGGCGCCGAGACCCAGTACTTC.

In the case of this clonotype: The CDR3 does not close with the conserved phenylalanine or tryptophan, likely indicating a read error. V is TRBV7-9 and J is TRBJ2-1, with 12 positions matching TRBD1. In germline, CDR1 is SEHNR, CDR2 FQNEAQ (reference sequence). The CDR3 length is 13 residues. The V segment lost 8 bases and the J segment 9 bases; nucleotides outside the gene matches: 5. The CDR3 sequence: CASEGQGAGEQFS. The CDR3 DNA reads TGTGCCAGCGAGGGACAGGGGGCAGGTGAGCAGTTCTCC.

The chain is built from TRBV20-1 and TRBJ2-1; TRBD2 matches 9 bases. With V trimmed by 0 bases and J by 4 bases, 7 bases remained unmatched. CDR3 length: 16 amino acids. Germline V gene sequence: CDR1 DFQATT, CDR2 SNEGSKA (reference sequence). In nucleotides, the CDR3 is TGCAGTGCTAGAGAGGAAGAACTAGCGGGTTACAATGAGCAGTTCTTC. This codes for CSAREEELAGYNEQFF.

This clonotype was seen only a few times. Here the CDR3 DNA reads TGTGCCAGCAGCCCGACTAGCGGGGGAGTCAATGAGCAGTTCTTC. This codes for CASSPTSGGVNEQFF. The rearrangement joins TRBV11-2 to TRBJ2-1; 12 bases agree with TRBD2. CDR1 and CDR2 (germline): SGHAT, FQNNGV. The ends lost 5 bases at V and 6 bases at J; junction bases unmatched: 5. CDR3 length: 15 residues.

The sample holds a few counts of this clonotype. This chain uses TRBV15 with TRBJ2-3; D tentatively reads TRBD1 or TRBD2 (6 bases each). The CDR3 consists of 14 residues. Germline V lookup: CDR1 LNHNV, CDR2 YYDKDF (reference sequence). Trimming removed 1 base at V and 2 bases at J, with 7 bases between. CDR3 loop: CATSRAGATDTQYF. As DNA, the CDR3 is TGTGCCACCAGCAGAGCGGGGGCCACAGATACGCAGTATTTT.

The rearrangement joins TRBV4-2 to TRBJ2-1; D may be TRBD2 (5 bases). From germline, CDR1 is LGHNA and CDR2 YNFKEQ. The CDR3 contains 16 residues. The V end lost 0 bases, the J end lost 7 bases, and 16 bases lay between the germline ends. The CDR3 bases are TGTGCCAGCAGCCAAGATCTTGAGGGAGAGCCTAATGAGCAGTTCTTC. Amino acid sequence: CASSQDLEGEPNEQFF.

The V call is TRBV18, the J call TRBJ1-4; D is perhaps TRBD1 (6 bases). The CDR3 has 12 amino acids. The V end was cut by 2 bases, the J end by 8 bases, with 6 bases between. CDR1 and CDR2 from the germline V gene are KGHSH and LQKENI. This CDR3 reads CASSPDREKLFF. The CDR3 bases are TGTGCCAGCTCACCAGACAGGGAAAAACTGTTTTTT. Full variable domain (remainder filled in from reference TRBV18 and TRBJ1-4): NAGVMQNPRHLVRRRGQEARLRCSPMKGHSHVYWYRQLPEEGLKFMVYLQKENIIDESGMPKERFSAEFPKEGPSILRIQQVVRGDSAAYFCASSPDREKLFFGSGTQLSVL.

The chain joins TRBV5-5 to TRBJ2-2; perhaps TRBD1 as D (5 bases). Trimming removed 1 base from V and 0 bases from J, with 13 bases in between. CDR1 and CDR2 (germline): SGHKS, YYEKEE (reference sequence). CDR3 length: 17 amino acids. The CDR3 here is CASSLLGHHTNTGELFF. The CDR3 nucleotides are TGTGCCAGCAGCTTGTTAGGACACCATACGAACACCGGGGAGCTGTTTTTT.

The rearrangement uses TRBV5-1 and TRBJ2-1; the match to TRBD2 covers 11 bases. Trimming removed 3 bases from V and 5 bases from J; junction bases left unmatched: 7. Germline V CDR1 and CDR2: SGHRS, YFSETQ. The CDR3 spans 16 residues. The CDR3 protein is CASSSAGTSGDNEQFF. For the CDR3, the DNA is TGCGCCAGCAGCTCGGCCGGGACTAGCGGCGACAATGAGCAGTTCTTC.

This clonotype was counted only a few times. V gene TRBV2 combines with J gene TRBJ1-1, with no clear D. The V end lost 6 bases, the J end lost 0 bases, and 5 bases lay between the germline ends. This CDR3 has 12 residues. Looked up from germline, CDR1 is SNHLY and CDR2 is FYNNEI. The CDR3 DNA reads TGTGCCAGCAGGGAGGTGAACACTGAAGCTTTCTTT. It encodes CASREVNTEAFF.